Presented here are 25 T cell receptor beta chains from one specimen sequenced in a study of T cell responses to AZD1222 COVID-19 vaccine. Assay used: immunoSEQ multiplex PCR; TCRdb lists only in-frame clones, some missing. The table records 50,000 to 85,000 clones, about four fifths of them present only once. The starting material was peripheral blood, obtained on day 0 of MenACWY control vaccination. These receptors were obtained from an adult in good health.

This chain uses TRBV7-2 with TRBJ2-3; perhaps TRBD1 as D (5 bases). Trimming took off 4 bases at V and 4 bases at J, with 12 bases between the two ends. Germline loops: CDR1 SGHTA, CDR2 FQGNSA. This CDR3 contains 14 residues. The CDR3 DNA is TGTGCCAGCAGCTCTGTAGGGGTTGCAGATACGCAGTATTTT. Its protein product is CASSSVGVADTQYF.

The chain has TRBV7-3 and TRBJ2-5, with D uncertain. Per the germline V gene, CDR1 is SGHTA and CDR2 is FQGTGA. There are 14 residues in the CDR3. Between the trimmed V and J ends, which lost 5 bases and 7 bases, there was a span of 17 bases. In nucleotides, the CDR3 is TGTGCCAGCAGCCCCACTCCCCGGGCTGGGACCCAGTACTTC. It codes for CASSPTPRAGTQYF. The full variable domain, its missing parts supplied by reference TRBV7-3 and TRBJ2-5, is GAGVSQTPSNKVTEKGKYVELRCDPISGHTALYWYRQSLGQGPEFLIYFQGTGAADDSGLPNDRFFAVRPEGSVSTLKIQRTERGDSAVYLCASSPTPRAGTQYFGPGTRLLVL.

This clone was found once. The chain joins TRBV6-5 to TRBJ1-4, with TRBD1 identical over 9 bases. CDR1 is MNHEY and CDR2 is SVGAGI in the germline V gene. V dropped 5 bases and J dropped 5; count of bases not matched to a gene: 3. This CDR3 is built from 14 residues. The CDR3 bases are TGTGCCAGCAGTAAGACAGGGGGGAATGAAAAACTGTTTTTT. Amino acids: CASSKTGGNEKLFF.

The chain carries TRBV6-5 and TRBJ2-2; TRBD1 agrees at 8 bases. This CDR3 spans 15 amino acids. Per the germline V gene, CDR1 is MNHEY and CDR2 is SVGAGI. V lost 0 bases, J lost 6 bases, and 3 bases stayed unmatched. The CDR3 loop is CASSYSTGVPGELFF. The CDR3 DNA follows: TGTGCCAGCAGTTACTCGACAGGGGTTCCCGGGGAGCTGTTTTTT.

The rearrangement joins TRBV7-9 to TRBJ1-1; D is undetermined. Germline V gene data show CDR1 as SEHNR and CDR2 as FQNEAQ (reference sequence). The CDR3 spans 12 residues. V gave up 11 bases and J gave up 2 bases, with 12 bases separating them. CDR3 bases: TGTGCCTCTCTAGGGAGAAACACTGAAGCTTTCTTT. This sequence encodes CASLGRNTEAFF.

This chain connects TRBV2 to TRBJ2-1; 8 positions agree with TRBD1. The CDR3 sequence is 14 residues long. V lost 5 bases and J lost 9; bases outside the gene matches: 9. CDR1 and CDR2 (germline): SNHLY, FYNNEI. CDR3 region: CASSRTGSRGEQFF. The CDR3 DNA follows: TGTGCCAGCAGTCGGACAGGGAGCAGGGGTGAGCAGTTCTTC.

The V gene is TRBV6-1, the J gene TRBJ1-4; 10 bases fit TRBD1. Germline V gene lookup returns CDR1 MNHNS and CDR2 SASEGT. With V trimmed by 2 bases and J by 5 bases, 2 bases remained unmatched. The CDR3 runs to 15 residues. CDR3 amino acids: CASSEPDRGNEKLFF. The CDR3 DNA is TGTGCCAGCAGTGAACCGGACAGGGGGAATGAAAAACTGTTTTTT.

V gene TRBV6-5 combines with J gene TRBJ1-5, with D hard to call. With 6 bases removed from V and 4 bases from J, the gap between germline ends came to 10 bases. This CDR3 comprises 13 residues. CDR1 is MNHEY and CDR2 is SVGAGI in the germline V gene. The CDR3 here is CASSTAGNQPQHF. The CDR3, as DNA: TGTGCCAGCAGCACTGCGGGTAATCAGCCCCAGCATTTT.

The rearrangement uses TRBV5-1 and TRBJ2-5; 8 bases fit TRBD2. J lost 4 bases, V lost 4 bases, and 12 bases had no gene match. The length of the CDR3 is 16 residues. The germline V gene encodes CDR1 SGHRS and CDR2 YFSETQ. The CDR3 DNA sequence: TGCGCCAGCAGCCAGGCCACGAGCGGGGGTGGAGAGACCCAGTACTTC. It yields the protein CASSQATSGGGETQYF.

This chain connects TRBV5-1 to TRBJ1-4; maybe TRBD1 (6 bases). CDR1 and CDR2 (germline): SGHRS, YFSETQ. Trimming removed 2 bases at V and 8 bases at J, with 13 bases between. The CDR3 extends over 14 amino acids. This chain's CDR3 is CASSFERGGEKLFF. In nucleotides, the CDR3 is TGCGCCAGCAGCTTCGAGAGGGGGGGAGAAAAACTGTTTTTT.

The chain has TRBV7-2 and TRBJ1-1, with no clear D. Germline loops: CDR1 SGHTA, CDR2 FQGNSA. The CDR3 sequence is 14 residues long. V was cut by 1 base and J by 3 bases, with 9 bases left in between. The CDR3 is CASSLDPGYTEAFF. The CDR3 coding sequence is TGTGCCAGCAGCTTAGACCCGGGGTACACTGAAGCTTTCTTT.

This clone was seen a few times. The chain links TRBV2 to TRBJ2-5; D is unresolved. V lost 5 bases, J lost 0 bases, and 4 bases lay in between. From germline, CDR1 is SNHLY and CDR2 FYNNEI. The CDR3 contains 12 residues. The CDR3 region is CASSLYQETQYF. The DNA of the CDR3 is TGTGCCAGCAGTTTGTACCAAGAGACCCAGTACTTC.

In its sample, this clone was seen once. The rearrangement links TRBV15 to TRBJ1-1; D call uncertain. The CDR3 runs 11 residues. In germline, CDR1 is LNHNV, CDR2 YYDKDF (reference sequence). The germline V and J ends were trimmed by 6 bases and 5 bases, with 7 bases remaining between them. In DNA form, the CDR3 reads TGTGCCACCAGTTCGGGGACTGAAGCTTTCTTT. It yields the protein CATSSGTEAFF.

CDR3 amino acids: CASSPFGGVVTEAFF. The DNA for the CDR3 is TGCGCCAGCAGCCCTTTCGGGGGGGTAGTAACTGAAGCTTTCTTT. This sequence joins TRBV4-1 and TRBJ1-1, with D maybe TRBD1 (5 bases). CDR3 length equals 15 residues. In germline, CDR1 is MGHRA, CDR2 YSYEKL. V lost 4 bases and J 5 bases, leaving 17 bases between the germline ends.

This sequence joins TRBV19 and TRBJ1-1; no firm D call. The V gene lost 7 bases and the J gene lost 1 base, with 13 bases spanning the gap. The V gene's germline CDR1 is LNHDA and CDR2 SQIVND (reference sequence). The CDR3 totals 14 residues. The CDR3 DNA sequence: TGTGCCAGTAAAGCAGGTCCTAAGAACACTGAAGCTTTCTTT. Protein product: CASKAGPKNTEAFF.

The CDR3 nucleotides read TGTGCCAGCAGCTATACAGACAGGGCTAACTATGGCTACACCTTC. This translates into CASSYTDRANYGYTF. The rearrangement joins TRBV5-4 to TRBJ1-2; 7 bases map to TRBD1. The J segment lost 0 bases and the V segment lost 3 bases, leaving 5 bases of the junction unmatched. The CDR3 runs to 15 residues. CDR1 SGHNT and CDR2 YYREEE come from the germline V gene (reference sequence).

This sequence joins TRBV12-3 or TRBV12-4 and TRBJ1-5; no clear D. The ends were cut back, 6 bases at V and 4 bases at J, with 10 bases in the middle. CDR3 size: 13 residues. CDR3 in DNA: TGTGCCAGCAGCCCGGTGGGGAATCAGCCCCAGCATTTT. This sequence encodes CASSPVGNQPQHF.

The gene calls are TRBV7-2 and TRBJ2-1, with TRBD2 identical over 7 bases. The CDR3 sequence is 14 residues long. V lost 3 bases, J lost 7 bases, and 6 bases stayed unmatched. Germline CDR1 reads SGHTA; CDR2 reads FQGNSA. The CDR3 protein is CASSFRDSGNEQFF. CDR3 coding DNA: TGTGCCAGCAGCTTTCGGGATAGCGGGAATGAGCAGTTCTTC. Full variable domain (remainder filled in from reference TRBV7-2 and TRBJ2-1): GAGVSQSPSNKVTEKGKDVELRCDPISGHTALYWYRQSLGQGLEFLIYFQGNSAPDKSGLPSDRFSAERTGGSVSTLTIQRTQQEDSAVYLCASSFRDSGNEQFFGPGTRLTVL.

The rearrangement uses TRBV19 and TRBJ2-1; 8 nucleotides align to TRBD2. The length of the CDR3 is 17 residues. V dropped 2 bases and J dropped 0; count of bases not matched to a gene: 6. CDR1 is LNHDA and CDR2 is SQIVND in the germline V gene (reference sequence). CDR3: CASSITSGFSSYNEQFF. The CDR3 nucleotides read TGTGCCAGTAGTATAACTAGCGGTTTTAGCTCCTACAATGAGCAGTTCTTC.

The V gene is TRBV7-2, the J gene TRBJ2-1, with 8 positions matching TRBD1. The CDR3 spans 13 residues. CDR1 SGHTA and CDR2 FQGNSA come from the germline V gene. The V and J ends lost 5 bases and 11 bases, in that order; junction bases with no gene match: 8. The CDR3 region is CASSNLQGVQQFF. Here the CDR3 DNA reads TGTGCCAGCAGCAACCTACAGGGGGTACAGCAGTTCTTC. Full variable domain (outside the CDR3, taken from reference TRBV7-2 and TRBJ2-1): GAGVSQSPSNKVTEKGKDVELRCDPISGHTALYWYRQSLGQGLEFLIYFQGNSAPDKSGLPSDRFSAERTGGSVSTLTIQRTQQEDSAVYLCASSNLQGVQQFFGPGTRLTVL.

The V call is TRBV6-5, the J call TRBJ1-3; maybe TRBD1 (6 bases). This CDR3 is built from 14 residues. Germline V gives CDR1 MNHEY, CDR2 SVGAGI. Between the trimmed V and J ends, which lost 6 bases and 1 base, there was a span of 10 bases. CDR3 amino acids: CASRAGASGNTIYF. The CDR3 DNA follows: TGTGCCAGCAGGGCAGGGGCTTCTGGAAACACCATATATTTT.

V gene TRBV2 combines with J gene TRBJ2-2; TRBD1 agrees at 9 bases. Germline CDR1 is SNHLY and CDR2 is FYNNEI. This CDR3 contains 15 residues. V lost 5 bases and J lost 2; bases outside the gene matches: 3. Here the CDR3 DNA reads TGTGCCAGCAGTCCGGGACAGGGAAACACCGGGGAGCTGTTTTTT. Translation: CASSPGQGNTGELFF.

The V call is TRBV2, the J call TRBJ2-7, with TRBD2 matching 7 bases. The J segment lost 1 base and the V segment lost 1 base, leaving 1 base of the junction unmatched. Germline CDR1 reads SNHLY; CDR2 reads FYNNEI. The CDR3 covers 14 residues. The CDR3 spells CASSEGTSSYEQYF. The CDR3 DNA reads TGTGCCAGCAGTGAAGGGACTAGTTCCTACGAGCAGTACTTC.

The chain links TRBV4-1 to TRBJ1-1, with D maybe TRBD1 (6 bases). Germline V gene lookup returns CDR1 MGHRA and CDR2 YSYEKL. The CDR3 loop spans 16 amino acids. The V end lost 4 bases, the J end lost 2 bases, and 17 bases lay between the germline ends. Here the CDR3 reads CASSPVGRGYNTEAFF. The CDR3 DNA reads TGCGCCAGCAGCCCTGTCGGTAGGGGGTATAACACTGAAGCTTTCTTT.

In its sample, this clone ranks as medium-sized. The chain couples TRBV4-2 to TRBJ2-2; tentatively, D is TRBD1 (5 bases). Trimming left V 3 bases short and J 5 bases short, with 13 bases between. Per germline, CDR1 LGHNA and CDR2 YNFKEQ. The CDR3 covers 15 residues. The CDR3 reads CASSHPETETGELFF. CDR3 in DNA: TGTGCCAGCAGCCATCCCGAGACAGAAACCGGGGAGCTGTTTTTT.